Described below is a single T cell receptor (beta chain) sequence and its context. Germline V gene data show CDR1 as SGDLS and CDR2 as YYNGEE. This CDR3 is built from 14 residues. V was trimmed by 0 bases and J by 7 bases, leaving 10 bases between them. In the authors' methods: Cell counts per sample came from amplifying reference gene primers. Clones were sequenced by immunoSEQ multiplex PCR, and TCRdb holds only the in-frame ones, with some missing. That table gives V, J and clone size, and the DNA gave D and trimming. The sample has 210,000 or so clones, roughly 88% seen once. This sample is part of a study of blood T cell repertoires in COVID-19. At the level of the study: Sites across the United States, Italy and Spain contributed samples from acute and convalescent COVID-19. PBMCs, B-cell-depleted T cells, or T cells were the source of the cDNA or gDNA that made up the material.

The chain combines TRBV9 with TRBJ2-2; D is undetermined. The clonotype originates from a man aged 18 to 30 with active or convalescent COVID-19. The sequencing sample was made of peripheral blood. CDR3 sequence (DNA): TGTGCCAGCAGCGTAGAGTTACACGTCGGGGAGCTGTTTTTT. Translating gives CASSVELHVGELFF.